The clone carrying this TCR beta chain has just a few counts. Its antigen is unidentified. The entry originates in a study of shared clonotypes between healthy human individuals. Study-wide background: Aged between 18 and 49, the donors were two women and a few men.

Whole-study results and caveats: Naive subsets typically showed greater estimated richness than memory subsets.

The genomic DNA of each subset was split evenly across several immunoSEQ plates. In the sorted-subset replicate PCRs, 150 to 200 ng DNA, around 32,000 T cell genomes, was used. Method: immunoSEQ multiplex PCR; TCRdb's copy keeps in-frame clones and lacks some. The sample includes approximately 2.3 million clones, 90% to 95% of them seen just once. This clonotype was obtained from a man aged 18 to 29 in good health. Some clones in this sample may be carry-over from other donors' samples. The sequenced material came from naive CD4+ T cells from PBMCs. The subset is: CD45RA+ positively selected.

The DNA for the CDR3 is TGTGCCAGCAGCTTAGTCAAGGACACTGAAGCTTTCTTT. This translates into CASSLVKDTEAFF. The chain combines TRBV11-2 with TRBJ1-1; D unresolved. This CDR3 comprises 13 residues. Trimming removed 1 base at V and 3 bases at J, with 6 bases between. Per germline, CDR1 SGHAT and CDR2 FQNNGV.